This T cell receptor (beta chain) was recovered during a study of T cells after yellow fever vaccination. Germline lookup yields CDR1 SEHNR and CDR2 FQNEAQ (reference sequence). This CDR3 is 15 amino acids long. The V and J ends lost 4 bases and 3 bases respectively, with 16 bases between them. TCRdb reprocessed the 5' RACE reads with MiXCR, giving one entry per CDR3 protein. The sample shows a few hundred thousand distinct CDR3 sequences, about 3.5% of them seen only once. In this sample, this clonotype turned up many times. The gene calls are TRBV7-9 and TRBJ2-7, with D perhaps TRBD1 (6 bases). This material consisted of PBMCs, taken on the day of the yellow fever booster vaccination. The clonotype comes from a man aged 18 to 29 who received the YFV17D yellow fever vaccine. This CDR3 is CASSSTSTGLYEQYF. The DNA for the CDR3 is TGTGCCAGCAGCTCCACCTCGACAGGCCTCTACGAGCAGTACTTC.